This T cell receptor beta chain was obtained from a study of tissue T cells after allogeneic stem cell transplantation. About this clone itself: The antigen is not known.

Study-level points and caveats: Across patients, clones rarely overlapped, yet motif clusters were shared tissue-specifically. TCR repertoires tracked anatomic similarity, regardless of disease or transplant status.

Data came from immunoSEQ multiplex PCR; TCRdb stores just in-frame clones and leaves some out. This table holds about 6,300 clones, 69% found once. Germline CDR1 reads MNHEY; CDR2 reads SVGEGT. The V segment lost 5 bases and the J segment 10 bases; nucleotides outside the gene matches: 8. The CDR3 extends over 14 amino acids. The input for sequencing was tissue from the stomach, taken at autopsy. This sequence joins TRBV6-2 or TRBV6-3 and TRBJ1-6, with 7 bases aligning to TRBD1. The sequence was collected from a woman aged 18-49 years with breast cancer. The CDR3 sequence is CASSPTGEGSPLHF. DNA for the CDR3: TGTGCCAGCAGTCCCACAGGGGAGGGATCACCCCTCCACTTT.